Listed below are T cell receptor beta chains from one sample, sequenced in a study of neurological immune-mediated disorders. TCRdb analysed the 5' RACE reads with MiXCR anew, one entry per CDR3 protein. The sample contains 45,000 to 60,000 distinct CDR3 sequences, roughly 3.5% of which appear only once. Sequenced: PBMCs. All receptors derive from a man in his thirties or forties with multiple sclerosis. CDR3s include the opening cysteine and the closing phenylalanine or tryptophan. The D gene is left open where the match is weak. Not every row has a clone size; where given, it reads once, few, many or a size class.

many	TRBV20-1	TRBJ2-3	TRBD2	TGCAGTGCTAGAGATAGCGGGGGGGCGGATACGCAGTATTTT	CSARDSGGADTQYF
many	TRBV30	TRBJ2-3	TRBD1	TGTGCCTGGAGCGCCGGGACAGGGGGTAGCACAGATACGCAGTATTTT	CAWSAGTGGSTDTQYF
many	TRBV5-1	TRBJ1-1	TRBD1	TGCGCCAGCAGCTTGGACCGATCGGACAGGGGAAGGGTTAACACTGAAGCTTTCTTT	CASSLDRSDRGRVNTEAFF
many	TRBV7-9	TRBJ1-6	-	TGTGCCAGCAGCTTTCCCAGGGTGAATTCACCCCTCCACTTT	CASSFPRVNSPLHF
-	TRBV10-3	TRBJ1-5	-	TGTGCCATCAGTGATGGGAATCAGCCCCAGAATTTT	CAISDGNQPQNF
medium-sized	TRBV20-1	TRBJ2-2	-	TGCAGTGCTCCCTGGGGGACCGGGGAGCTGTTTTTT	CSAPWGTGELFF
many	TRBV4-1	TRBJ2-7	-	TGCGCCAGCAGCCAAGGGGGGGCGATCATCGACGAGCAGTACTTC	CASSQGGAIIDEQYF
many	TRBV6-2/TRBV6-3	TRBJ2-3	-	TGTGCCAGTTGCCCCGGAGATACGCAGTATTTT	CASCPGDTQYF
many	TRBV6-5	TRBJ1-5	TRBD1	TGTGCCAGCAGCGGGACAGGGTACAATCAGCCCCAGCATTTT	CASSGTGYNQPQHF
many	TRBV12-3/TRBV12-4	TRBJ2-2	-	TGTGCCAGCAGTTTCCCGGGGGGCGCCGGGGAGCTGTTTTTT	CASSFPGGAGELFF
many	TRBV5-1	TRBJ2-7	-	TGCGCCAGCAGCTTGGTAGGGGGAACCTACGAGCAGTACTTC	CASSLVGGTYEQYF
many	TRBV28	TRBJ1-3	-	TGTGCCAGCACCATAAGGGGGGGTATCGGAACCACCATATATTTT	CASTIRGGIGTTIYF
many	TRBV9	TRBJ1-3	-	TGTGCCAGCAGCGCCCAGTCAGGGGACTCTGGAAACACCATATATTTT	CASSAQSGDSGNTIYF
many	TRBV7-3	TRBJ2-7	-	TGTGCCAGCAGCTTAGGCAGGGCCTACGAGCAGTACTTC	CASSLGRAYEQYF
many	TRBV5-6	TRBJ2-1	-	TGTGCCAGCAGCTTTCTAACCGGGCCGAGGAGAAGCATTTACCCAGGGGACAATGAGCAGTTCTTC	CASSFLTGPRRSIYPGDNEQFF
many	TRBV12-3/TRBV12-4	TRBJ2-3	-	TGTGCCAGCAGTTTGAGGGTCGGATGGCCAGATACGCAGTATTTT	CASSLRVGWPDTQYF
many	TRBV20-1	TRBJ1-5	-	TGCAGTGCTAAAGCACAGGGTATTCAGCCCCAGCATTTT	CSAKAQGIQPQHF
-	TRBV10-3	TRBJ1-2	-	TGTGCCATCAGCACAGCCAGGGAACGCTATGGCTACACCTTC	CAISTARERYGYTF
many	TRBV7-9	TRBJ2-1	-	TGTGCCAGCAGCGAAGGGGACAATGAGCAGTTCTTC	CASSEGDNEQFF
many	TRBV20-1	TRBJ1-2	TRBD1	TGCAGTGCTAGAAAAACTGCGACAGGGAGAATAGTCTATGGCTACACCTTC	CSARKTATGRIVYGYTF
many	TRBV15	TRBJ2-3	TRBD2	TGTGCCACCAGCTCTCCGGGACTAGGCACAGATACGCAGTATTTT	CATSSPGLGTDTQYF
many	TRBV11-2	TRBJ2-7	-	TGTGCCAGCAGCTTAGGAGGGGGGACCTACGAGCAGTACTTC	CASSLGGGTYEQYF
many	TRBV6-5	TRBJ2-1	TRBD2	TGTGCCAGCAGCCTCGGAGCGGGGCTATACAATGAGCAGTTCTTC	CASSLGAGLYNEQFF
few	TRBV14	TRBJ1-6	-	TGTGCCAGCAGCCAGGACCTGAATAATTCACCCCTCAACTTT	CASSQDLNNSPLNF
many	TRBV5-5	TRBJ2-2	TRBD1	TGTGCCAGCAGCTGGACAGGGTCGAACACCGGGGAGCTGTTTTTT	CASSWTGSNTGELFF
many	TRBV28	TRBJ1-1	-	TGTGCCAGCACCCTGGGTGGGGGGAACACTGAAGCTTTCTTT	CASTLGGGNTEAFF
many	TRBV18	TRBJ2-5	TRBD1	TGTGCCAGCTCAGCGGACAGGGGGTCAGGGGAGACCCAGTACTTC	CASSADRGSGETQYF
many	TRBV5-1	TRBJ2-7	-	TGCGCCAGCAGCTGGGGGGAAACCTACGAGCAGTACTTC	CASSWGETYEQYF
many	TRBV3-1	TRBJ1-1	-	TGTGCCAGCAGCCAAGATGGGCACTACACTGAAGCTTTCTTT	CASSQDGHYTEAFF
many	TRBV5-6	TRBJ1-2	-	TGTGCCAGCAGCTTGCTGGGTGGGAATGGCTACACCTTC	CASSLLGGNGYTF
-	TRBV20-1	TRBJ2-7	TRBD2	TGCAGTGCGACTGGCGGGACTAGCGTTGGCGAGCAGTACTTC	CSATGGTSVGEQYF
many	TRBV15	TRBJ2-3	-	TGTGCCACCAGCTTAAGGGTGGAGGGCCTAGATACGCAGTATTTT	CATSLRVEGLDTQYF
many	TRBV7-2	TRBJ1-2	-	TGTGCCAGCAGCTTCCTAACGGATGGCTACACCTTC	CASSFLTDGYTF
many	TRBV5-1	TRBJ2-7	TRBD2	TGCGCCAGCAGCCCGAATGGGGGAGGGTCCTACGAGCAGTACTTC	CASSPNGGGSYEQYF
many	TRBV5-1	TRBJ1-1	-	TGCGCCAGCAGCTTTCGATCCCAGACGACTGAAGCTTTCTTT	CASSFRSQTTEAFF
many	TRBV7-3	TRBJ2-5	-	TGTGCCAGCAGCCGGGACGGGGAGACCCAGTACTTC	CASSRDGETQYF
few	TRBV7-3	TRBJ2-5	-	TGTGCCAGCAGCCCATATGGACAGAAAGAGACCCAGTACTTC	CASSPYGQKETQYF
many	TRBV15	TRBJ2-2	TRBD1	TGTGCCACCAGCGGATGGGGAAGGACAGGGGTGAACACCGGGGAGCTGTTTTTT	CATSGWGRTGVNTGELFF
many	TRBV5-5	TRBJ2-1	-	TGTGCCAGCAGCTTGGCCGGCCTACGGGAAAGTGAGCAGTTCTTC	CASSLAGLRESEQFF
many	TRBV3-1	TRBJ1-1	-	TGTGCCAGCAGCCAAGGGGGGGGCGCCATGAACACTGAAGCTTTCTTT	CASSQGGGAMNTEAFF
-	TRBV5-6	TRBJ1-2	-	TGTGCCAGCAGCCGGGACACCAACTATGGCTACACCTTC	CASSRDTNYGYTF
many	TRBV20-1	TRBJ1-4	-	TGCAGTGCTAGAGATCCAGGAGGCACTAATGAAAAACTGTTTTTT	CSARDPGGTNEKLFF
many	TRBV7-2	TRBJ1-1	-	TGTGCCAGCAGCTTAGACAGGTCGAGGGACACTGAAGCTTTCTTT	CASSLDRSRDTEAFF
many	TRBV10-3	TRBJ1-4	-	TGTGCCATCAGTGACCCCGGCAGGGTCGAAAAACTGTTTTTT	CAISDPGRVEKLFF
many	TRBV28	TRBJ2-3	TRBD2	TGTGCCGCCGACGGGGGGAGGACAGATACGCAGTATTTT	CAADGGRTDTQYF
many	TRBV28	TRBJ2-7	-	TGTGCCAGCAGTCCCCAGGGACCGTTAATCTCCTACGAGCAGTACTTC	CASSPQGPLISYEQYF
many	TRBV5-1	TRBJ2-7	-	TGCGCCAGCCGACCGGACAGCTCCTACGAGCAGTACTTC	CASRPDSSYEQYF
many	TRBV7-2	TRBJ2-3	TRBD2	TGTGCCAGCAGCGGAAGGACTAGCGGCACAGATACGCAGTATTTT	CASSGRTSGTDTQYF
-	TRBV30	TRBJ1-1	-	TGTGCCTGGAGTGTACCTGAAAGGGTTGGTGAAGCTTTCTTT	CAWSVPERVGEAFF
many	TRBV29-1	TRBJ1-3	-	TGCAGCGTTGTAGGGTTAAGCTCTGGAAACACCATATATTTT	CSVVGLSSGNTIYF
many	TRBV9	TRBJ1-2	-	TGTGCCAGCAGCGTAGCTCCAGGGGATGGCTACACCTTC	CASSVAPGDGYTF